Each of the 23 T cell receptor beta chains below was sequenced from the same sample in a study of blood T cell repertoires in COVID-19. Profiled with immunoSEQ multiplex PCR; TCRdb holds only in-frame clones, not every one. The sample records some 200,000 clones, 70% to 90% being singletons. Input material: PBMCs or T cells enriched from blood (not recorded which). Receptors were obtained from a woman under 30 who had recovered from COVID-19.

The DNA for the CDR3 is TGTGCCAGCCGAACAGGGTCTTCGCCCTTGTGGTCACCCCTCCACTTT. It is translated as CASRTGSSPLWSPLHF. The chain joins TRBV28 to TRBJ1-6; D is possibly TRBD1 (6 bases). From germline, CDR1 is MDHEN and CDR2 SYDVKM. This CDR3 is 16 amino acids long. Trimming stripped 8 bases from V and 10 bases from J, with 24 bases between.

This chain joins TRBV3-1 (or the pseudogene TRBV3-2) and TRBJ2-7, with unresolved D. The CDR3 is made up of 15 amino acids. The V gene lost 0 bases and the J gene lost 7 bases, with 16 bases spanning the gap. The V gene's germline CDR1 is LGHDT and CDR2 YNNKEL (reference sequence). DNA of the CDR3: TGTGCCAGCAGCCAAGATTCTAAGTCACTTCGTGAGCAGTACTTC. Translating it yields CASSQDSKSLREQYF.

V is TRBV2 and J is TRBJ1-1, with D possibly TRBD1 on 5 matching bases. Germline V CDR1 and CDR2: SNHLY, FYNNEI. V lost 8 bases and J 12 bases, leaving 16 bases between the germline ends. This CDR3 is 11 amino acids long. This chain's CDR3 is CASQGAGRPFF. CDR3 DNA sequence: TGTGCCAGCCAAGGGGCAGGGAGGCCTTTCTTT.

The chain links TRBV5-4 to TRBJ2-2; TRBD1 matches 9 bases. The CDR3 length is 17 residues. V shed 1 base and J 0 bases; nucleotides not matched to a gene: 4. The germline V gene has CDR1 SGHNT and CDR2 YYREEE (reference sequence). The CDR3 region is CASSLLQGASNTGELFF. Written as DNA, the CDR3 is TGTGCCAGCAGCTTGTTACAGGGGGCTTCGAACACCGGGGAGCTGTTTTTT.

The CDR3 coding sequence is TGCAGCGTTGAACTGAGCTCCTACAATGAGCAGTTCTTC. Amino acid sequence: CSVELSSYNEQFF. V gene TRBV29-1 combines with J gene TRBJ2-1, with D unclear. Trimming cost V 2 bases and J 0 bases, with 5 bases left between them. Germline V gives CDR1 SQVTM, CDR2 ANQGSEA. This CDR3 is 13 amino acids long.

As regards this clone: The same CDR3 is also encoded by other DNA sequences in this sample. The rearrangement links TRBV7-9 to TRBJ1-1, with unresolved D. V gave up 2 bases and J gave up 0 bases, with 7 bases separating them. The CDR3 runs to 14 residues. Germline assignment: CDR1 SEHNR and CDR2 FQNEAQ (reference sequence). The CDR3, as DNA: TGTGCCAGCAGCTTAAGCGGCATGAACACTGAAGCTTTCTTT. Protein product: CASSLSGMNTEAFF. The full variable domain, its missing parts supplied by reference TRBV7-9 and TRBJ1-1, is DTGVSQNPRHKITKRGQNVTFRCDPISEHNRLYWYRQTLGQGPEFLTYFQNEAQLEKSRLLSDRFSAERPKGSFSTLEIQRTEQGDSAMYLCASSLSGMNTEAFFGQGTRLTVV.

The genes are TRBV6-2 or TRBV6-3 and TRBJ1-4, with 10 positions matching TRBD1. The V gene's germline CDR1 is MNHEY and CDR2 SVGEGT. The CDR3 is 14 amino acids. Unmatched junction bases numbered 2, after V lost 6 bases and J lost 4 bases. The CDR3 DNA follows: TGTGCCAGCAGCCGGGACAGGGGTAATGAAAAACTGTTTTTT. Protein product: CASSRDRGNEKLFF.

The sample holds a few counts of this clone. The chain links TRBV20-1 to TRBJ2-1; no clear D. V shed 1 base and J shed 7 bases, with 5 bases lying between them. The CDR3 loop spans 11 amino acids. Germline V gene sequence: CDR1 DFQATT, CDR2 SNEGSKA (reference sequence). CDR3 sequence reads: CSARGVNEQFF. The CDR3 DNA reads as TGCAGTGCTAGAGGCGTAAATGAGCAGTTCTTC.

This chain links TRBV2 with TRBJ1-2; 7 nucleotides line up with TRBD1. The CDR3 totals 15 residues. The junction had 15 bases not matched to a gene; V was cut back by 8 bases and J by 6 bases. Germline loops: CDR1 SNHLY, CDR2 FYNNEI. The CDR3 DNA is TGTGCCAGCCCAACCGGGTCCGGGACAGCTGATGGCTACACCTTC. Its translation is CASPTGSGTADGYTF.

J is TRBJ2-7 and V is TRBV2; perhaps TRBD2 as D (6 bases). Between the trimmed V and J ends, which lost 3 bases and 3 bases, there was a span of 15 bases. The CDR3 runs to 15 residues. Germline V lookup: CDR1 SNHLY, CDR2 FYNNEI. CDR3 DNA sequence: TGTGCCAGCAGTGATAAGATAGCGGCTTACTACGAGCAGTACTTC. Its protein product is CASSDKIAAYYEQYF.

The V and J genes are TRBV10-3 and TRBJ2-3, with D possibly being TRBD2 (5 bases). V gave up 2 bases and J gave up 0 bases, with 6 bases separating them. Germline loops: CDR1 ENHRY, CDR2 SYGVKD. The CDR3 is 14 amino acids. CDR3 sequence reads: CAISEGESTDTQYF. CDR3 sequence (DNA): TGTGCCATCAGTGAGGGGGAGAGCACAGATACGCAGTATTTT.

This chain connects TRBV28 to TRBJ1-2; D is unresolved. With 5 bases removed from V and 4 bases from J, the gap between germline ends came to 8 bases. Germline lookup yields CDR1 MDHEN and CDR2 SYDVKM. The CDR3 runs 12 residues. The CDR3 DNA reads TGTGCCAGCAGTCCTTCGGTCTATGGCTACACCTTC. It translates to CASSPSVYGYTF.

The chain uses TRBV3-1 (or the pseudogene TRBV3-2) and TRBJ2-2; tentatively, D is TRBD1 (5 bases). V gave up 4 bases and J gave up 2 bases, with 14 bases separating them. The CDR3 sequence is 16 residues long. The germline gives CDR1 LGHDT, CDR2 YNNKEL (reference sequence). The CDR3 sequence is CASSPLDRENTGELFF. DNA for the CDR3: TGTGCCAGCAGCCCATTAGACAGAGAAAACACCGGGGAGCTGTTTTTT.

The rearrangement links TRBV6-4 to TRBJ2-1; 12 bases are a match to TRBD2. This CDR3 has 16 amino acids. The trim removed 2 bases at V and 1 base at J, leaving 0 bases unmatched. Germline V CDR1 and CDR2: MRHNA, SNTAGT. The CDR3 here is CASSDGTSGSYNEQFF. CDR3 bases: TGTGCCAGCAGTGACGGGACTAGCGGGTCCTACAATGAGCAGTTCTTC.

This clone was recorded once. The chain is built from TRBV7-2 and TRBJ2-1; TRBD2 is a possible D gene (7 bases). This CDR3 is built from 15 residues. Deletions cut 0 bases from V and 9 bases from J, with 15 bases between. Per the germline V gene, CDR1 is SGHTA and CDR2 is FQGNSA. The CDR3 DNA reads as TGTGCCAGCAGCTTAGCGGCTAGCGGAGGGGGTGAGCAGTTCTTC. This translates into CASSLAASGGGEQFF.

The chain joins TRBV28 to TRBJ2-7; the match to TRBD2 covers 8 bases. This CDR3 is built from 13 residues. Per the germline V gene, CDR1 is MDHEN and CDR2 is SYDVKM. J lost 3 bases, V lost 7 bases, and 5 bases had no gene match. CDR3 in amino acids: CASTAGVVYEQYF. Here the CDR3 DNA reads TGTGCCAGCACAGCGGGAGTCGTCTACGAGCAGTACTTC.

This chain links TRBV7-3 with TRBJ2-2; possible D gene TRBD2, 6 bases. The germline V gene encodes CDR1 SGHTA and CDR2 FQGTGA. The CDR3 is 14 amino acids. V lost 4 bases and J 5 bases, leaving 11 bases between the germline ends. CDR3 amino acids: CASSSSGETGELFF. The CDR3 coding sequence is TGTGCCAGCAGCTCCTCGGGAGAGACCGGGGAGCTGTTTTTT.

The chain has TRBV6-1 and TRBJ2-7, with TRBD2 identical over 8 bases. The V and J ends lost 2 bases and 2 bases, in that order; junction bases with no gene match: 5. This CDR3 is 15 amino acids long. Per the germline V gene, CDR1 is MNHNS and CDR2 is SASEGT. The CDR3 here is CASSETSGEAYEQYF. The DNA for the CDR3 is TGTGCCAGCAGTGAAACTAGCGGAGAAGCCTACGAGCAGTACTTC.

The gene calls are TRBV3-1 (or the pseudogene TRBV3-2) and TRBJ1-5, with 7 positions matching TRBD1. Germline loops: CDR1 LGHDT, CDR2 YNNKEL (reference sequence). V was clipped by 2 bases and J by 7 bases; unmatched bases: 11. The CDR3 is 16 amino acids. CDR3 protein: CASSQRSTGVGQPQHF. For the CDR3, the DNA is TGTGCCAGCAGCCAACGGTCAACAGGGGTCGGGCAGCCCCAGCATTTT.

This chain connects TRBV5-6 to TRBJ1-1; perhaps TRBD1 as D (5 bases). The CDR3 length is 13 residues. V was clipped by 0 bases and J by 3 bases, with 6 bases between them. The germline V gene encodes CDR1 SGHDT and CDR2 YYEEEE. CDR3: CASSLDRHTEAFF. CDR3 DNA: TGTGCCAGCAGCTTGGACAGGCACACTGAAGCTTTCTTT.

V is TRBV24-1 and J is TRBJ1-5; D is uncertain. Germline V CDR1 and CDR2: KGHDR, SFDVKD. The length of the CDR3 is 12 residues. V was trimmed by 4 bases and J by 4 bases, leaving 4 bases between them. The CDR3 nucleotides read TGTGCCACCAGTGACCAGAATCAGCCCCAGCATTTT. It encodes CATSDQNQPQHF.

In its sample, this clone was seen once. The chain joins TRBV9 to TRBJ2-7, with TRBD2 matching over 7 bases. V lost 5 bases and J lost 3; bases outside the gene matches: 8. CDR3 size: 14 residues. In germline, CDR1 is SGDLS, CDR2 YYNGEE. CDR3 residues: CASSPGTKGYEQYF. As DNA, the CDR3 is TGTGCCAGCAGTCCCGGGACTAAGGGCTACGAGCAGTACTTC. Full variable domain (outside the CDR3, taken from reference TRBV9 and TRBJ2-7): DSGVTQTPKHLITATGQRVTLRCSPRSGDLSVYWYQQSLDQGLQFLIQYYNGEERAKGNILERFSAQQFPDLHSELNLSSLELGDSALYFCASSPGTKGYEQYFGPGTRLTVT.

This clone came up once. The chain couples TRBV19 to TRBJ1-2; 8 positions agree with TRBD1. Germline CDR1 reads LNHDA; CDR2 reads SQIVND (reference sequence). The CDR3 is 13 amino acids. V lost 4 bases, J lost 8 bases, and 6 bases stayed unmatched. The CDR3 reads CASSNRQGTGYTF. DNA for the CDR3: TGTGCCAGTAGTAATCGACAGGGGACCGGCTACACCTTC.